This T cell receptor beta chain is drawn from a study of blood T cell repertoires in COVID-19. Study at large: T cells, B-cell-depleted T cells, or PBMCs provided the cDNA or gDNA that served as material.

Original data processing: Amplification from reference gene primers served as the basis for estimated nucleated cell counts. Sequenced by immunoSEQ multiplex PCR; TCRdb stores in-frame clones only, minus some. The DNA was the basis for D and trimming; V, J and clone size are from that table. This table holds 150,000 to 200,000 clones, over 80% found once. This CDR3 is 14 amino acids long. V was pared by 1 base and J by 0 bases, with 6 bases between. The germline V gene has CDR1 MGHRA and CDR2 YSYEKL. This clone appeared a single time. This clonotype was obtained from a woman at least 80 years old with active or convalescent COVID-19. The rearrangement joins TRBV4-1 to TRBJ1-1; a possible D gene is TRBD1 (5 bases). Sequencing was performed on peripheral blood. This CDR3 reads CASSQGQMNTEAFF. In nucleotides, the CDR3 is TGCGCCAGCAGCCAAGGACAGATGAACACTGAAGCTTTCTTT.